The next 18 T cell receptor beta chains were all read from a single sample in a study of OX40 agonist ivuxolimab in advanced cancers. Here immunoSEQ multiplex PCR was the method, and the copy in TCRdb shows in-frame clones only, minus some. This sample carries around 20,000 clones, just over 85% of them seen once, and the ten largest clones take roughly 22%. Sequenced material: CD4+ or CD8+ T cells sorted from blood, taken in a trial of the OX40 agonist ivuxolimab. The receptors were gathered from an adult with an advanced solid tumor such as melanoma, head and neck, liver or kidney cancer.

The CDR3 sequence is CASSLLGMELFF. CDR3 bases: TGTGCCAGCAGTTTACTGGGTATGGAGCTGTTTTTT. The chain carries TRBV27 and TRBJ2-2; D unresolved. The germline V gene has CDR1 MNHEY and CDR2 SMNVEV (reference sequence). With 2 bases removed from V and 10 bases from J, the gap between germline ends came to 8 bases. The length of the CDR3 is 12 residues.

This sequence joins TRBV10-2 and TRBJ1-5, with 8 bases that match TRBD1. This CDR3 contains 15 residues. The trim removed 3 bases at V and 5 bases at J, leaving 6 bases unmatched. CDR1 is WSHSY and CDR2 is SAAADI in the germline V gene. CDR3 sequence reads: CASSDGRGHDQPQHF. CDR3 nucleotide sequence: TGCGCCAGCAGTGATGGCAGGGGGCATGATCAGCCCCAGCATTTT.

The chain couples TRBV7-6 to TRBJ2-2; 8 bases match TRBD2. The CDR3 runs 17 residues. V gave up 3 bases and J gave up 4 bases; unmatched junction bases: 10. Per germline, CDR1 SGHVS and CDR2 FNYEAQ. This CDR3 is CASSLYLREEGTGELFF. Written as DNA, the CDR3 is TGTGCCAGCAGCTTGTATTTGCGGGAGGAGGGCACCGGGGAGCTGTTTTTT. The full variable domain, in which reference TRBV7-6 and TRBJ2-2 provide the parts outside the CDR3, is GAGVSQSPRYKVTKRGQDVALRCDPISGHVSLYWYRQALGQGPEFLTYFNYEAQQDKSGLPNDRFSAERPEGSISTLTIQRTEQRDSAMYRCASSLYLREEGTGELFFGEGSRLTVL.

CDR3: CASSSAGGLAASNVDEQFF. CDR3 coding DNA: TGTGCCAGCAGCTCCGCAGGGGGCCTTGCGGCCTCGAACGTCGATGAGCAGTTCTTC. The chain has TRBV11-2 and TRBJ2-1; the match to TRBD1 covers 8 bases. The trim removed 4 bases at V and 8 bases at J, leaving 22 bases unmatched. Germline loops: CDR1 SGHAT, CDR2 FQNNGV. This CDR3 has 19 amino acids.

The chain links TRBV6-1 to TRBJ2-7; D gene unclear. Germline V gene lookup returns CDR1 MNHNS and CDR2 SASEGT. The CDR3 covers 16 residues. V was clipped by 2 bases and J by 6 bases, with 20 bases between them. Here the CDR3 DNA reads TGTGCCAGCAGTGAAAAGGCTATCAACCCCTTTAGCGAGCAGTACTTC. This translates into CASSEKAINPFSEQYF.

The gene calls are TRBV30 and TRBJ2-7; D not certain. The germline V gene has CDR1 GTSNPN and CDR2 SVGIG (reference sequence). This CDR3 region has 14 residues. With 0 bases removed from V and 0 bases from J, the gap between germline ends came to 9 bases. The CDR3 DNA follows: TGTGCCTGGAGTGTATACGCCAGCTCCTACGAGCAGTACTTC. Translating it yields CAWSVYASSYEQYF. Full variable domain (missing parts from reference TRBV30 and TRBJ2-7): SQTIHQWPATLVQPVGSPLSLECTVEGTSNPNLYWYRQAAGRGLQLLFYSVGIGQISSEVPQNLSASRPQDRQFILSSKKLLLSDSGFYLCAWSVYASSYEQYFGPGTRLTVT.

There are a few counts of this clone. This rearrangement joins TRBV2 to TRBJ1-1; 7 positions agree with TRBD1. This CDR3 contains 15 residues. Germline CDR1 and CDR2: SNHLY and FYNNEI. The junction had 6 bases not matched to a gene; V was cut back by 1 base and J by 4 bases. The CDR3 region has the DNA TGTGCCAGCAGTGAAGGAGACAGGGTTGGCACTGAAGCTTTCTTT. As protein: CASSEGDRVGTEAFF.

This rearrangement joins TRBV5-1 to TRBJ2-1; unclear D gene. V lost 0 bases, J lost 6 bases, and 10 bases lay in between. This CDR3 has 14 residues. Germline assignment: CDR1 SGHRS and CDR2 YFSETQ. CDR3 sequence: CASSLASISNEQFF. CDR3 in DNA: TGCGCCAGCAGCTTGGCCTCTATTTCCAATGAGCAGTTCTTC.

This clone appeared a single time. CDR3 in amino acids: CASSQDKGTGANVLTF. The CDR3 DNA reads as TGCGCCAGCAGCCAAGATAAGGGTACCGGGGCCAACGTCCTGACTTTC. This chain uses TRBV4-1 with TRBJ2-6; D gene unclear. V lost 0 bases and J lost 4, with 10 bases in between. CDR3 size: 16 residues. Per the germline V gene, CDR1 is MGHRA and CDR2 is YSYEKL.

The chain links TRBV6-6 to TRBJ2-7, with 8 bases lining up with TRBD1. After removal of 5 bases from V and 0 bases from J, the junction contained 6 bases not matched to a gene. The CDR3 sequence is 15 residues long. Looked up from germline, CDR1 is MNHNY and CDR2 is SVGAGI (reference sequence). The CDR3 loop is CASSAGQAISYEQYF. DNA of the CDR3: TGTGCCAGCAGTGCGGGACAGGCTATCTCCTACGAGCAGTACTTC.

The chain couples TRBV7-3 to TRBJ2-3; D gene ambiguous. The V gene's germline CDR1 is SGHTA and CDR2 FQGTGA. V was cut by 2 bases and J by 2 bases, with 5 bases left in between. The CDR3 loop spans 13 amino acids. CDR3 sequence reads: CASSLDHTDTQYF. For the CDR3, the DNA is TGTGCCAGCAGCTTAGACCACACAGATACGCAGTATTTT.

The chain links TRBV5-1 to TRBJ2-1; 10 bases fit TRBD2. Germline trimming cut 4 bases from V and 3 bases from J; bases unmatched to any gene: 10. The CDR3 length is 17 residues. CDR1 and CDR2 (germline): SGHRS, YFSETQ. This chain's CDR3 is CASSSAASSGGYNEQFF. The CDR3 DNA sequence: TGCGCCAGCAGCAGCGCCGCTTCTAGCGGGGGCTACAATGAGCAGTTCTTC. Combining the CDR3 with reference TRBV5-1 and TRBJ2-1 gives the whole variable domain KAGVTQTPRYLIKTRGQQVTLSCSPISGHRSVSWYQQTPGQGLQFLFEYFSETQRNKGNFPGRFSGRQFSNSRSEMNVSTLELGDSALYLCASSSAASSGGYNEQFFGPGTRLTVL.

The V and J genes are TRBV2 and TRBJ2-3; 7 bases fit TRBD1. There are 14 residues in the CDR3. CDR1 and CDR2 from the germline V gene are SNHLY and FYNNEI. Trimming took 8 bases from V and 1 from J; bases not matched to a gene: 6. For the CDR3, the DNA is TGTGCCAGCCAGACCGGGACAGGCACAGATACGCAGTATTTT. This translates into CASQTGTGTDTQYF.

This clone has only a few counts. The chain uses TRBV9 and TRBJ1-1; 7 bases are a match to TRBD1. V lost 0 bases to trimming and J lost 8 bases; unmatched junction nucleotides: 4. The CDR3 covers 13 residues. Germline CDR1 is SGDLS and CDR2 is YYNGEE. CDR3 bases: TGTGCCAGCAGCGTAGAAGGGGGCGGCGAAGCTTTCTTT. Translation: CASSVEGGGEAFF. The variable domain in full, completed from reference TRBV9 and TRBJ1-1, reads DSGVTQTPKHLITATGQRVTLRCSPRSGDLSVYWYQQSLDQGLQFLIQYYNGEERAKGNILERFSAQQFPDLHSELNLSSLELGDSALYFCASSVEGGGEAFFGQGTRLTVV.

The chain combines TRBV2 with TRBJ1-5, with 7 bases fitting TRBD1. The length of the CDR3 is 13 residues. V was pared by 6 bases and J by 7 bases, with 6 bases of the junction left unmatched. Germline-derived CDR1 and CDR2 are SNHLY and FYNNEI. The chain's CDR3 is CASSQTGDQPQHF. CDR3 DNA: TGTGCCAGCAGCCAAACAGGGGACCAGCCCCAGCATTTT.

The CDR3 reads CASSLGMRTGTSNQPQHF. The DNA for the CDR3 is TGTGCCAGCAGCTTAGGTATGAGGACAGGGACTTCCAATCAGCCCCAGCATTTT. This chain joins TRBV7-4 and TRBJ1-5, with 8 bases fitting TRBD1. The trim removed 1 base at V and 3 bases at J, leaving 11 bases unmatched. The CDR3 sequence is 18 residues long. Germline V lookup: CDR1 SGHVT, CDR2 SQSDAQ. The full variable domain, its missing parts supplied by reference TRBV7-4 and TRBJ1-5, is GAGVSQSPRYKVAKRGRDVALRCDSISGHVTLYWYRQTLGQGSEVLTYSQSDAQRDKSGRPSGRFSAERPERSVSTLKIQRTEQGDSAVYLCASSLGMRTGTSNQPQHFGDGTRLSIL.

Worth noting for this clone: The junction departs from germline at one end; a sequencing error may be responsible. J is TRBJ2-7 and V is TRBV7-7, with a tentative D call TRBD1 (8 bases). The germline V gene encodes CDR1 SSHAT and CDR2 FNYEAQ (reference sequence). This CDR3 spans 15 amino acids. CDR3 coding DNA: TGTGCTAGCAGCTTATCCGGACAGGGAGGGGACGAGCAGTACTTC. The encoded protein is CASSLSGQGGDEQYF.

The chain employs TRBV5-1 and TRBJ1-2; D perhaps matches TRBD1 (6 bases). Per the germline V gene, CDR1 is SGHRS and CDR2 is YFSETQ. The V end lost 4 bases, the J end lost 8 bases, and 21 bases lay between the germline ends. The CDR3 contains 15 residues. CDR3 in DNA: TGCGCCAGCAGCAGCACAGGGCCGCCGTTTGAGGGCTACACCTTC. Protein sequence: CASSSTGPPFEGYTF.